The TCR beta chain under discussion was sequenced for a study of beta chain features in type 1 diabetes. About the study: Age, gender, cell numbers and subset yield matched between patients and controls. Study-level findings and limits: With patients and controls alike, PCR might favor shorter templates to an equal degree. A greater similarity of naive, central memory and Treg TCRB repertoires was seen among patients than among healthy donors. Significant though moderate, a shortening of TCRB CDR3s appeared in all four CD4+ subsets of Type 1 diabetes patients.

Naive, central memory, regulatory and stem cell-like memory cells within the CD4+ compartment were sorted using CD45RO/CCR7/CD25/CD127/CD95/CD27. A word on this clone: Antigen unknown.

The V end was cut by 0 bases, the J end by 7 bases, with 16 bases between. This CDR3 spans 16 amino acids. Germline-derived CDR1 and CDR2 are SGHAT and FQDESV (reference sequence). What was sequenced were expressed TCRB transcripts, since all of the isolated RNA had been reverse transcribed. The assay was immunoSEQ multiplex PCR, and TCRdb's table has in-frame clones only and misses some. Of under 400,000 clones listed, roughly 12% are singletons. The genes are TRBV11-1 and TRBJ2-1; a possible D gene is TRBD2 (6 bases). Sequencing was carried out using naive CD4+ T cells from blood. The sequence derives from a young woman with type 1 diabetes. The CDR3 region has the DNA TGTGCCAGCAGCTTAGCAGCAGCCTACGCGGGGAATGAGCAGTTCTTC. It specifies CASSLAAAYAGNEQFF.